Following are 23 T cell receptor beta chains from one sample sequenced in a study of CD8 T cells in ankylosing spondylitis. Study-level points and caveats: About 8 highly homologous variants made up a TCR beta motif, and this motif appeared characteristic of ankylosing spondylitis blood.

TCRdb reprocessed the 5' RACE reads with MiXCR, giving one entry per CDR3 protein. The table records roughly 370,000 distinct CDR3 sequences, approximately 20% of them present only once. Their antigen targets remain unknown. Sequencing used blood, either unsorted or a sorted T cell fraction (not recorded which). These receptors all stem from a male donor with ankylosing spondylitis.

The chain has TRBV5-1 and TRBJ1-4, with 7 bases matching TRBD1. V was pared by 0 bases and J by 8 bases, with 7 bases of the junction left unmatched. The germline V gene encodes CDR1 SGHRS and CDR2 YFSETQ. The CDR3 has 15 amino acids. CDR3 coding DNA: TGCGCCAGCAGCTTGGCCCGTGGGACAGACGAAAAACTGTTTTTT. It translates to CASSLARGTDEKLFF. The full variable domain, with the rest looked up from reference TRBV5-1 and TRBJ1-4, is KAGVTQTPRYLIKTRGQQVTLSCSPISGHRSVSWYQQTPGQGLQFLFEYFSETQRNKGNFPGRFSGRQFSNSRSEMNVSTLELGDSALYLCASSLARGTDEKLFFGSGTQLSVL.

The chain carries TRBV7-2 and TRBJ2-2; TRBD2 aligns across 11 bases. Germline CDR1 and CDR2: SGHTA and FQGNSA. The CDR3 length is 16 residues. With V trimmed by 2 bases and J by 3 bases, 2 bases remained unmatched. CDR3 sequence reads: CASSLLGLADTGELFF. The CDR3 DNA reads TGTGCCAGCAGCTTACTGGGACTAGCGGACACCGGGGAGCTGTTTTTT. Complete variable domain (other parts from reference TRBV7-2 and TRBJ2-2): GAGVSQSPSNKVTEKGKDVELRCDPISGHTALYWYRQSLGQGLEFLIYFQGNSAPDKSGLPSDRFSAERTGGSVSTLTIQRTQQEDSAVYLCASSLLGLADTGELFFGEGSRLTVL.

The rearrangement joins TRBV7-2 to TRBJ1-5; 7 positions agree with TRBD1. The V gene end was trimmed by 4 bases and the J gene end by 6 bases; junction bases not matched to a gene: 9. CDR1 is SGHTA, CDR2 FQGNSA, per germline. This CDR3 spans 15 amino acids. The CDR3 region is CASSSETGTRQPQHF. DNA for the CDR3: TGTGCCAGCAGCTCCGAGACAGGGACGCGTCAGCCCCAGCATTTT. Drawing the rest from reference TRBV7-2 and TRBJ1-5, the complete variable domain is GAGVSQSPSNKVTEKGKDVELRCDPISGHTALYWYRQSLGQGLEFLIYFQGNSAPDKSGLPSDRFSAERTGGSVSTLTIQRTQQEDSAVYLCASSSETGTRQPQHFGDGTRLSIL.

This sequence joins TRBV19 and TRBJ2-5; 7 bases are shared with TRBD1. CDR1 and CDR2 (germline): LNHDA, SQIVND (reference sequence). CDR3 size: 14 residues. V was pared by 1 base and J by 5 bases, with 4 bases of the junction left unmatched. The chain's CDR3 is CASSIATGSETQYF. The CDR3 DNA sequence: TGTGCCAGTAGTATAGCGACAGGGTCCGAGACCCAGTACTTC.

The rearrangement links TRBV15 to TRBJ1-2; 10 bases align to TRBD1. V shed 1 base, J shed 4 bases, and the junction held 0 bases outside the gene matches. Germline V CDR1 and CDR2: LNHNV, YYDKDF (reference sequence). The CDR3 consists of 14 residues. The CDR3 sequence is CATSRGQGAYGYTF. The DNA for the CDR3 is TGTGCCACCAGCAGAGGACAGGGGGCCTATGGCTACACCTTC.

This clonotype turned up a few times. The V call is TRBV12-3 or TRBV12-4, the J call TRBJ2-7; TRBD1 is a possible D gene (6 bases). Trimming took 7 bases from V and 1 from J, leaving 11 bases between them. CDR3 length equals 13 residues. The CDR3 bases are TGTGCCAGCACCCCGGACAGATCCTACGAGCAGTACTTC. It codes for CASTPDRSYEQYF.

Notes on this clonotype: The junction and the germline gene differ at one end; a read error may be behind it. J is TRBJ1-4 and V is TRBV28; 10 nucleotides align to TRBD1. CDR1 and CDR2 (germline): MDHEN, SYDVKM. The CDR3 runs 14 residues. CDR3 in amino acids: CASSLAGTGADPRF. DNA of the CDR3: TGTGCCAGCAGTTTAGCCGGGACAGGGGCCGATCCACGTTTT.

The chain employs TRBV6-2 or TRBV6-3 and TRBJ2-7; D may be TRBD1 (6 bases). This CDR3 has 16 residues. V dropped 0 bases and J dropped 0 bases, with 12 bases sitting between them. Germline V gene sequence: CDR1 MNHEY, CDR2 SVGEGT. CDR3 in DNA: TGTGCCAGCAGTTACTCCGCGACAGGTTTCTCCTACGAGCAGTACTTC. Protein: CASSYSATGFSYEQYF.

This chain connects TRBV12-3 or TRBV12-4 to TRBJ2-1, with D tentatively TRBD1 (6 bases). This CDR3 comprises 13 residues. With 7 bases removed from V and 6 bases from J, the gap between germline ends came to 13 bases. CDR3 sequence (DNA): TGTGCCAGCAACCTTGACAGGAGCAATGAGCAGTTCTTC. It translates to CASNLDRSNEQFF.

This clonotype has at least ten counts. The V gene is TRBV6-1, the J gene TRBJ2-6, with D perhaps matching TRBD2 (6 bases). The germline CDR1 and CDR2 sequences are MNHNS and SASEGT. Trimming removed 6 bases at V and 1 base at J, with 22 bases between. The CDR3 is 19 amino acids. For the CDR3, the DNA is TGTGCCAGCAGGCCCCCCGATGGGCGGGGTGGGTCTGGGGCCAACGTCCTGACTTTC. Translating it yields CASRPPDGRGGSGANVLTF.

The chain links TRBV28 to TRBJ2-5; D call uncertain. The CDR3 is 13 residues long. The germline CDR1 and CDR2 sequences are MDHEN and SYDVKM. The ends were cut back, 6 bases at V and 1 base at J, with 9 bases in the middle. CDR3 residues: CASSGSVQETQYF. The DNA for the CDR3 is TGTGCCAGCAGCGGAAGCGTCCAAGAGACCCAGTACTTC.

This clonotype was seen repeatedly, ten times or more. The chain uses TRBV29-1 and TRBJ2-1, with TRBD2 matching over 7 bases. The CDR3 totals 17 residues. V shed 1 base and J 0 bases; nucleotides not matched to a gene: 9. Per germline, CDR1 SQVTM and CDR2 ANQGSEA. The CDR3 protein is CSVEVVSGHSSYNEQFF. The CDR3 nucleotides are TGCAGCGTTGAAGTTGTTAGCGGGCATAGCTCCTACAATGAGCAGTTCTTC.

This clonotype was recorded a few times. This rearrangement joins TRBV5-5 to TRBJ2-7; D unclear. In germline, CDR1 is SGHKS, CDR2 YYEKEE (reference sequence). The CDR3 totals 16 residues. Deletions cut 4 bases from V and 2 bases from J, with 19 bases between. The CDR3 loop is CASSGVVMSFAYEQYF. CDR3 coding DNA: TGTGCCAGCAGCGGAGTTGTGATGAGCTTCGCCTACGAGCAGTACTTC.

This clonotype was seen repeatedly, ten times or more. V usage is TRBV7-9 and J usage is TRBJ2-5; no reliable D call. V lost 5 bases, J lost 3 bases, and 10 bases lay in between. Germline lookup yields CDR1 SEHNR and CDR2 FQNEAQ (reference sequence). CDR3 size: 13 residues. CDR3 bases: TGTGCCAGCAGCCCAATTCGAGAAGAGACCCAGTACTTC. Protein product: CASSPIREETQYF.

This clonotype has ten or more counts. J is TRBJ2-7 and V is TRBV29-1; the D gene is possibly TRBD1 (5 bases). The CDR3 is made up of 13 amino acids. V gave up 2 bases and J gave up 2 bases, with 10 bases separating them. Germline V gene data show CDR1 as SQVTM and CDR2 as ANQGSEA. CDR3 sequence: CSVERQGAYEQYF. The DNA for the CDR3 is TGCAGCGTTGAAAGGCAGGGTGCCTACGAGCAGTACTTC.

This clonotype has more than one count but fewer than ten. The CDR3 sequence: CASSRRRDQETQYF. The CDR3 coding sequence is TGTGCCAGCAGCCGACGGCGGGACCAAGAGACCCAGTACTTC. The chain uses TRBV5-6 and TRBJ2-5, with a tentative D call TRBD2 (5 bases). Germline lookup yields CDR1 SGHDT and CDR2 YYEEEE. V was clipped by 4 bases and J by 0 bases, with 10 bases between them. This CDR3 has 14 residues.

The chain combines TRBV6-1 with TRBJ2-7; D is possibly TRBD2 (6 bases). Germline V gene lookup returns CDR1 MNHNS and CDR2 SASEGT. The V end lost 0 bases, the J end lost 3 bases, and 24 bases lay between the germline ends. CDR3 length: 19 amino acids. The CDR3 is CASSEASSFTGTAVYEQYF. CDR3 nucleotide sequence: TGTGCCAGCAGTGAAGCTAGTTCATTCACCGGGACTGCTGTCTACGAGCAGTACTTC.

CDR3 in amino acids: CASSVAPQSYEQYF. CDR3 nucleotides: TGTGCCAGCAGCGTAGCTCCACAGTCCTACGAGCAGTACTTC. This sequence joins TRBV9 and TRBJ2-7; D is uncertain. From germline, CDR1 is SGDLS and CDR2 YYNGEE. This CDR3 region has 14 residues. V was trimmed by 0 bases and J by 1 base, leaving 8 bases between them.

The CDR3 here is CASSLVPGILYGYTF. Written as DNA, the CDR3 is TGTGCCAGCAGCTTGGTTCCCGGGATCCTTTATGGCTACACCTTC. The chain couples TRBV7-2 to TRBJ1-2; no definite D call. Germline CDR1 reads SGHTA; CDR2 reads FQGNSA. The V gene lost 3 bases and the J gene lost 5 bases, with 16 bases spanning the gap. The CDR3 loop spans 15 amino acids.

The chain carries TRBV28 and TRBJ2-3; D could derive from TRBD1 or TRBD2 (5 bases each). CDR1 and CDR2 (germline): MDHEN, SYDVKM. This CDR3 has 15 residues. Trimming left V 6 bases short and J 6 bases short, with 19 bases between. CDR3 DNA sequence: TGTGCCAGCAGAACCTCGTGGGGGTTGGCGGATACGCAGTATTTT. Translating it yields CASRTSWGLADTQYF.

The chain couples TRBV20-1 to TRBJ1-1; 8 bases line up with TRBD1. Per germline, CDR1 DFQATT and CDR2 SNEGSKA (reference sequence). The CDR3 spans 15 residues. The trim removed 5 bases at V and 4 bases at J, leaving 12 bases unmatched. CDR3 region: CSAGTGGVWGTEAFF. As DNA, the CDR3 is TGCAGTGCTGGAACAGGGGGGGTATGGGGCACTGAAGCTTTCTTT.

The chain joins TRBV10-3 to TRBJ2-1; TRBD2 matches 8 bases. The ends lost 3 bases at V and 9 bases at J; junction bases unmatched: 10. Germline V CDR1 and CDR2: ENHRY, SYGVKD. The CDR3 is 15 amino acids. CDR3 nucleotide sequence: TGTGCCATCAGTGATCCTGGCCGGACTAGCACTGAGCAGTTCTTC. Translating gives CAISDPGRTSTEQFF.

The genes are TRBV10-3 and TRBJ2-5; 11 bases are shared with TRBD1. V shed 10 bases and J 4 bases; nucleotides not matched to a gene: 5. The CDR3 has 13 amino acids. Germline V gene lookup returns CDR1 ENHRY and CDR2 SYGVKD. The CDR3 sequence is CATRTGGAETQYF. Here the CDR3 DNA reads TGTGCCACCCGGACAGGGGGCGCAGAGACCCAGTACTTC.